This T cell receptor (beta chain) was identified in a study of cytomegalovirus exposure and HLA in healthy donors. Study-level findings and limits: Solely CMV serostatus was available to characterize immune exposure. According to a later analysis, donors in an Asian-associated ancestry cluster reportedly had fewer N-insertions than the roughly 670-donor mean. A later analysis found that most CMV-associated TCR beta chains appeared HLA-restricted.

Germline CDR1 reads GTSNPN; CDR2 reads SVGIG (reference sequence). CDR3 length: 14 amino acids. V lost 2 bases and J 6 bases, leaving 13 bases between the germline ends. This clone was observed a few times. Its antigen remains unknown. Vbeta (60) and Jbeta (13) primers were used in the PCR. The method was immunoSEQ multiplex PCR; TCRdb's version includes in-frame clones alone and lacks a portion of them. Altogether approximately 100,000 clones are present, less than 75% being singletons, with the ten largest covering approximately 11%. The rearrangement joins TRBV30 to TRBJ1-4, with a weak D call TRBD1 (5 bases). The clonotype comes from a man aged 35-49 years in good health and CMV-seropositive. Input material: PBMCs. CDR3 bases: TGTGCCTGGAGTCGGGGACTGGCAGATGAAAAACTGTTTTTT. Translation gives CAWSRGLADEKLFF.